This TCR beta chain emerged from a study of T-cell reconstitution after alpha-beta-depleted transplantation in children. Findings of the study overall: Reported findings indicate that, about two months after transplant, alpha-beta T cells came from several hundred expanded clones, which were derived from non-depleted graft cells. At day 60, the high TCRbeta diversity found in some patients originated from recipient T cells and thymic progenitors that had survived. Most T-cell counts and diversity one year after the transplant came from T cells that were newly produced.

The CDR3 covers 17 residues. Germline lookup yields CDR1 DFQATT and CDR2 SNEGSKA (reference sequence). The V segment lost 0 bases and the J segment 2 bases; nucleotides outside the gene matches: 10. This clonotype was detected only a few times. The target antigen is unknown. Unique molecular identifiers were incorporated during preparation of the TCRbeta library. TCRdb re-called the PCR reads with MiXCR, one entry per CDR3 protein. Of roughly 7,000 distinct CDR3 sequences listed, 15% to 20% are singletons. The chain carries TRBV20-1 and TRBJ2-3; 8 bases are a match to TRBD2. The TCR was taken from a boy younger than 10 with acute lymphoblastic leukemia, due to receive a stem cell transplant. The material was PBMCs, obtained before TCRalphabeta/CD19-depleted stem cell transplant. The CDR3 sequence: CSARDLFRGGDTDTQYF. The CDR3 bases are TGCAGTGCTAGAGATCTTTTCCGGGGGGGGGACACAGATACGCAGTATTTT.